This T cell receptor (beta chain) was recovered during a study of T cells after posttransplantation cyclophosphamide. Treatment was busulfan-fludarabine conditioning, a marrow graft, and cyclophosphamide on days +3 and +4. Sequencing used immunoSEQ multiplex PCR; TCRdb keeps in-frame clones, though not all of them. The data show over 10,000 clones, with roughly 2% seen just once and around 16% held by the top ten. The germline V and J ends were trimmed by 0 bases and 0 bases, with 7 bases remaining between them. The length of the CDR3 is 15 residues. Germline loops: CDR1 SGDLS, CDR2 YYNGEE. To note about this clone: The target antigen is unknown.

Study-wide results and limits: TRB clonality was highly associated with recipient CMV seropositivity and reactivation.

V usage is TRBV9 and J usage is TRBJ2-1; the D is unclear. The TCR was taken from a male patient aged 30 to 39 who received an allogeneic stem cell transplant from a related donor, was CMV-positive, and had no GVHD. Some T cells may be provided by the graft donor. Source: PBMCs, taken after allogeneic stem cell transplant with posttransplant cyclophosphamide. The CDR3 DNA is TGTGCCAGCAGCGTAGTAGTCGGCTCCTACAATGAGCAGTTCTTC. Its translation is CASSVVVGSYNEQFF.